The text below deals with one TCR beta chain. This clonotype was counted at least ten times. Its antigen remains undetermined. There are no base qualities to consult, and no much larger clone falls within one base. The data originate from a study of patients and donors after allogeneic stem cell transplantation (dated by TCRdb to the early 2020s). Compared with germline, V lacks 8 bases and J lacks 4 bases; bases without a gene match: 13. The CDR3 spans 16 residues, from the cysteine through the phenylalanine. CDR3 DNA only is kept here, 48 bases in frame from base 1. Receptor amplification or capture employed RT-PCR. Reads for this sample came from a NextSeq 550. Through fastp at Q25 and MiXCR, TCRdb rebuilt clones from the public reads, retaining in-frame beta chains. One record per CDR3 amino acid sequence lists the most common genes and DNA. The sample table contains some 960,000 distinct CDR3 sequences; only one count was recorded for roughly 18% of them. The top ten clones comprise roughly 6% of the sample.

The chain is made from TRBV12-3 or TRBV12-4 and TRBJ2-7, and 11 junction bases match TRBD2. Input material: blood, either unsorted or a sorted T cell fraction (not recorded which). This receptor was taken from a human donor who was either an allogeneic HSCT recipient or a stem cell or donor lymphocyte infusion donor (not recorded which). It is not recorded whose cells these are; they may come from a transplant donor. The CDR3 protein is CASGIPGTSGKYEQYF. The nucleotide sequence reads as follows: TGTGCCAGCGGGATACCCGGGACTAGCGGCAAGTACGAGCAGTACTTC.